These 21 T cell receptor beta chains share one sample of origin, sequenced in a study of OX40 agonist ivuxolimab in advanced cancers. Here immunoSEQ multiplex PCR was the method, and the copy in TCRdb shows in-frame clones only, minus some. Of over 60,000 clones listed, approximately 80% are singletons. Here the sequenced sample was CD4+ or CD8+ T cells sorted from blood, taken in a trial of the OX40 agonist ivuxolimab. The receptors shown here come from an adult with an advanced solid tumor such as melanoma, head and neck, liver or kidney cancer.

V is TRBV9 and J is TRBJ2-1; 7 nucleotides align to TRBD2. CDR1 and CDR2 (germline): SGDLS, YYNGEE. V gave up 0 bases and J gave up 9 bases; unmatched junction bases: 12. The CDR3 extends over 16 amino acids. CDR3 sequence (DNA): TGTGCCAGCAGCGTAGTTAGACTAGCAGGCACCAGTGAGCAGTTCTTC. Its translation: CASSVVRLAGTSEQFF.

The CDR3 sequence: CASKRLDRNTEAFF. CDR3 nucleotide sequence: TGTGCCAGTAAGAGGCTGGACCGCAACACTGAAGCTTTCTTT. V is TRBV19 and J is TRBJ1-1; D not resolved. Per the germline V gene, CDR1 is LNHDA and CDR2 is SQIVND (reference sequence). V lost 7 bases to trimming and J lost 2 bases, with 14 bases between them. The CDR3 sequence is 14 residues long. Full variable domain (rest looked up from reference TRBV19 and TRBJ1-1): DGGITQSPKYLFRKEGQNVTLSCEQNLNHDAMYWYRQDPGQGLRLIYYSQIVNDFQKGDIAEGYSVSREKKESFPLTVTSAQKNPTAFYLCASKRLDRNTEAFFGQGTRLTVV.

The chain uses TRBV6-6 and TRBJ1-6, with D hard to call. V was pared by 3 bases and J by 3 bases, with 12 bases between. In germline, CDR1 is MNHNY, CDR2 SVGAGI (reference sequence). This CDR3 region has 16 residues. The CDR3 DNA follows: TGTGCCAGCAGTTATTCGGGTCAGATCTATAATTCACCCCTCCACTTT. This translates into CASSYSGQIYNSPLHF.

This chain's CDR3 is CASRTGLAGVGETQYF. The CDR3 DNA follows: TGTGCCAGCAGAACGGGACTAGCGGGGGTGGGAGAGACCCAGTACTTC. The J gene is TRBJ2-5, the V gene TRBV6-6, with 14 bases aligning to TRBD2. J was trimmed by 4 bases and V by 6 bases; bases with no gene match: 7. Per germline, CDR1 MNHNY and CDR2 SVGAGI (reference sequence). The CDR3 is made up of 16 amino acids.

Only a few counts were recorded for this clone. The chain's CDR3 is CASSTPRGTTGDTQYF. Written as DNA, the CDR3 is TGTGCCAGCAGTACCCCGAGGGGGACCACGGGAGATACGCAGTATTTT. The chain recombines TRBV28 with TRBJ2-3, with D perhaps TRBD1 (6 bases). The V gene lost 5 bases and the J gene lost 5 bases, with 20 bases spanning the gap. Germline values: CDR1 MDHEN, CDR2 SYDVKM. The CDR3 loop spans 16 amino acids.

This rearrangement joins TRBV19 to TRBJ2-3; tentatively, D is TRBD2 (7 bases). CDR1 is LNHDA, CDR2 SQIVND, per germline (reference sequence). V was cut by 7 bases and J by 0 bases, with 11 bases left in between. CDR3 length equals 14 residues. For the CDR3, the DNA is TGTGCCAGTAAACGGGGGGCTAGCACAGATACGCAGTATTTT. Translated: CASKRGASTDTQYF. The entire variable domain, with the rest obtained from reference TRBV19 and TRBJ2-3, is as follows: DGGITQSPKYLFRKEGQNVTLSCEQNLNHDAMYWYRQDPGQGLRLIYYSQIVNDFQKGDIAEGYSVSREKKESFPLTVTSAQKNPTAFYLCASKRGASTDTQYFGPGTRLTVL.

This chain joins TRBV7-8 and TRBJ2-5, with D perhaps matching TRBD2 (5 bases). Germline assignment: CDR1 SGHVS and CDR2 FQNEAQ. There are 15 residues in the CDR3. Trimming left V 5 bases short and J 1 base short, with 14 bases between. Written as DNA, the CDR3 is TGTGCCAGCAGCCCTGCACCGGGGAGCCAAGAGACCCAGTACTTC. Its translation is CASSPAPGSQETQYF.

This chain connects TRBV6-1 to TRBJ2-3; D may be TRBD2 (5 bases). The length of the CDR3 is 14 residues. Trimming took 4 bases from V and 0 from J, leaving 8 bases between them. Germline CDR1 and CDR2: MNHNS and SASEGT. The CDR3 region has the DNA TGTGCCAGCAGTGTCCCGGGGAGCACAGATACGCAGTATTTT. Translating gives CASSVPGSTDTQYF.

The J gene is TRBJ2-5, the V gene TRBV9; 11 bases are shared with TRBD2. V lost 6 bases and J lost 2; bases outside the gene matches: 9. Germline lookup yields CDR1 SGDLS and CDR2 YYNGEE. The CDR3 is 16 amino acids. The DNA for the CDR3 is TGTGCCAGCACCAGGGGGACTAGCGGACAACAAGAGACCCAGTACTTC. This codes for CASTRGTSGQQETQYF. Drawing the rest from reference TRBV9 and TRBJ2-5, the complete variable domain is DSGVTQTPKHLITATGQRVTLRCSPRSGDLSVYWYQQSLDQGLQFLIQYYNGEERAKGNILERFSAQQFPDLHSELNLSSLELGDSALYFCASTRGTSGQQETQYFGPGTRLLVL.

DNA for the CDR3: TGTGCCAGCAGCCCTCGAGGGAGTACCTACGAGCAGTACTTC. Its translation: CASSPRGSTYEQYF. The chain employs TRBV7-2 and TRBJ2-7; weak D call: TRBD2 (5 bases). There are 14 residues in the CDR3. Germline loops: CDR1 SGHTA, CDR2 FQGNSA. V gave up 5 bases and J gave up 2 bases, with 13 bases separating them.

In its sample, this clone was seen once. The chain is built from TRBV7-8 and TRBJ2-3; no definite D call. This CDR3 is built from 14 residues. Trimming left V 5 bases short and J 4 bases short, with 13 bases between. The germline V gene has CDR1 SGHVS and CDR2 FQNEAQ. For the CDR3, the DNA is TGTGCCAGCAGCCTAAACTCTTGGGCAGATACGCAGTATTTT. Its translation: CASSLNSWADTQYF.

CDR3 amino acids: CATAPRFLEGTEQYF. The DNA of the CDR3 is TGTGCCACCGCCCCCCGGTTCCTAGAGGGTACCGAGCAGTACTTC. This sequence joins TRBV10-3 and TRBJ2-7; D is possibly TRBD2 (5 bases). With 10 bases removed from V and 6 bases from J, the gap between germline ends came to 25 bases. In germline, CDR1 is ENHRY, CDR2 SYGVKD. There are 15 residues in the CDR3.

The CDR3 protein is CASSVVGLAGVQETQYF. DNA for the CDR3: TGTGCCAGCAGCGTAGTCGGACTAGCGGGGGTCCAAGAGACCCAGTACTTC. The chain combines TRBV9 with TRBJ2-5; 13 bases are a match to TRBD2. Germline V lookup: CDR1 SGDLS, CDR2 YYNGEE. CDR3 length: 17 amino acids. The V gene end was trimmed by 0 bases and the J gene end by 1 base; junction bases not matched to a gene: 3.

The rearrangement links TRBV27 to TRBJ2-2; D is undetermined. The CDR3 extends over 13 amino acids. CDR1 and CDR2 (germline): MNHEY, SMNVEV (reference sequence). With 4 bases removed from V and 1 base from J, the gap between germline ends came to 4 bases. CDR3 nucleotides: TGTGCCAGCAGTTCTCTGAACACCGGGGAGCTGTTTTTT. Encoded protein: CASSSLNTGELFF.

The rearrangement links TRBV19 to TRBJ2-5, with D unresolved. Germline CDR1 reads LNHDA; CDR2 reads SQIVND (reference sequence). This CDR3 comprises 12 residues. Trimming shortened V by 5 bases and J by 5 bases, and 9 bases separated the two germline ends. This CDR3 reads CASSWVGETQYF. The CDR3 bases are TGTGCCAGTAGTTGGGTGGGGGAGACCCAGTACTTC.

This chain links TRBV7-9 with TRBJ2-6; possibly TRBD2 for D (5 bases). CDR1 is SEHNR, CDR2 FQNEAQ, per germline (reference sequence). The CDR3 spans 19 residues. The V and J ends lost 1 base and 0 bases respectively, with 16 bases between them. The CDR3 nucleotides are TGTGCCAGCAGCTTAGTCGAGGAGGAGTTTTTCTCTGGGGCCAACGTCCTGACTTTC. This encodes CASSLVEEEFFSGANVLTF.

The chain uses TRBV19 and TRBJ1-1; 7 nucleotides match TRBD1. Germline V gives CDR1 LNHDA, CDR2 SQIVND (reference sequence). The CDR3 spans 15 residues. Unmatched junction bases numbered 8, after V lost 4 bases and J lost 3 bases. The CDR3 bases are TGTGCCAGTAGTACGAGACAGGGACTGGACACTGAAGCTTTCTTT. Its protein product is CASSTRQGLDTEAFF. The full variable domain, with the rest looked up from reference TRBV19 and TRBJ1-1, is DGGITQSPKYLFRKEGQNVTLSCEQNLNHDAMYWYRQDPGQGLRLIYYSQIVNDFQKGDIAEGYSVSREKKESFPLTVTSAQKNPTAFYLCASSTRQGLDTEAFFGQGTRLTVV.

The rearrangement uses TRBV4-3 and TRBJ2-4; D might be TRBD1 or TRBD2, each matching 5 bases. CDR3 size: 14 residues. The V end was cut by 0 bases, the J end by 8 bases, with 11 bases between. Germline assignment: CDR1 LGHNA and CDR2 YSLEER. This CDR3 is CASSQDGASDIQYF. The CDR3, as DNA: TGCGCCAGCAGCCAAGACGGGGCTTCTGACATTCAGTACTTC.

The chain combines TRBV27 with TRBJ1-5; weak D call: TRBD1 (6 bases). This CDR3 contains 14 residues. From germline, CDR1 is MNHEY and CDR2 SMNVEV (reference sequence). V lost 6 bases and J 0 bases, leaving 9 bases between the germline ends. The CDR3 DNA follows: TGTGCCAGCAGCAGGACAGTTAGCAATCAGCCCCAGCATTTT. This codes for CASSRTVSNQPQHF.

This chain uses TRBV5-1 with TRBJ1-4, with a possible D match to TRBD1 (6 bases). The CDR3 extends over 14 amino acids. Trimming stripped 3 bases from V and 4 bases from J, with 10 bases between. In germline, CDR1 is SGHRS, CDR2 YFSETQ. This CDR3 is CASSSGHGNEKLFF. CDR3 DNA sequence: TGCGCCAGCAGCTCGGGACACGGTAATGAAAAACTGTTTTTT.

As to this clone: The sample contains more than one DNA sequence encoding this CDR3. V and J are TRBV6-5 and TRBJ1-5; D is unresolved. V was clipped by 6 bases and J by 0 bases, with 6 bases between them. This CDR3 has 13 amino acids. The germline CDR1 and CDR2 sequences are MNHEY and SVGAGI. CDR3 nucleotide sequence: TGTGCCAGCAGAGCCAATAGCAATCAGCCCCAGCATTTT. Translation gives CASRANSNQPQHF.